One sample yielded the 11 T cell receptor beta chains listed below, sequenced in a study of OX40 agonist ivuxolimab in advanced cancers. Measured with immunoSEQ multiplex PCR; TCRdb has only the in-frame clones, and not every one. The profile covers about 62,000 clones, with 85% appearing a single time and more than 3% taken by the ten largest. Sample: CD4+ or CD8+ T cells sorted from blood, taken in a trial of the OX40 agonist ivuxolimab. These receptors all come from an adult with an advanced solid tumor such as melanoma, head and neck, liver or kidney cancer.

This clone has only a few counts. The chain couples TRBV7-9 to TRBJ1-2; D may be TRBD1 (6 bases). V was shortened by 4 bases and J by 4 bases, with 13 bases between the two germline ends. This CDR3 is built from 14 residues. The germline CDR1 and CDR2 sequences are SEHNR and FQNEAQ (reference sequence). CDR3 amino acids: CASSSYTGFYGYTF. In DNA, the CDR3 is TGTGCCAGCAGCTCCTACACAGGGTTCTATGGCTACACCTTC.

This chain joins TRBV7-6 and TRBJ2-7, with D hard to call. V was cut by 1 base and J by 0 bases, with 7 bases left in between. Germline V lookup: CDR1 SGHVS, CDR2 FNYEAQ. CDR3 size: 14 residues. CDR3 nucleotides: TGTGCCAGCAGCTTAGATACAGCCTCCTACGAGCAGTACTTC. Encoded protein: CASSLDTASYEQYF.

The chain uses TRBV19 and TRBJ2-1, with 7 bases aligning to TRBD2. This CDR3 is built from 14 residues. Germline V gene sequence: CDR1 LNHDA, CDR2 SQIVND (reference sequence). Germline trimming cut 4 bases from V and 9 bases from J; bases unmatched to any gene: 9. The CDR3 bases are TGTGCCAGTAGTACGAGCGGGACGTGGGGTGAGCAGTTCTTC. Protein sequence: CASSTSGTWGEQFF.

The V call is TRBV6-6, the J call TRBJ1-2; D remains unclear. Per the germline V gene, CDR1 is MNHNY and CDR2 is SVGAGI (reference sequence). V was shortened by 5 bases and J by 0 bases, with 7 bases between the two germline ends. This CDR3 contains 13 residues. CDR3 sequence reads: CASSPRSNYGYTF. The CDR3 nucleotides read TGTGCCAGCAGTCCGCGGTCTAACTATGGCTACACCTTC.

Only a few counts were recorded for this clone. The chain recombines TRBV6-6 with TRBJ1-2; D uncertain. Germline values: CDR1 MNHNY, CDR2 SVGAGI (reference sequence). Trimming pared 4 bases from V and 5 bases from J, leaving 5 bases between. The length of the CDR3 is 11 residues. The CDR3 coding sequence is TGTGCCAGCAGTTCTGAGTATGGCTACACCTTC. Translating it yields CASSSEYGYTF.

This chain joins TRBV5-4 and TRBJ2-7; perhaps D is TRBD1 or TRBD2 (5 bases each). Germline V gene data show CDR1 as SGHNT and CDR2 as YYREEE (reference sequence). This CDR3 contains 15 residues. The ends were cut back, 2 bases at V and 3 bases at J, with 15 bases in the middle. The chain's CDR3 is CASSFPGEGLYEQYF. The CDR3 nucleotides read TGTGCCAGCAGCTTCCCCGGAGAGGGGCTCTACGAGCAGTACTTC.

The chain has TRBV5-4 and TRBJ1-5, with D tentatively TRBD1 (6 bases). Trimming took 6 bases from V and 9 from J, leaving 19 bases between them. This CDR3 is built from 14 residues. Per the germline V gene, CDR1 is SGHNT and CDR2 is YYREEE (reference sequence). The CDR3, as DNA: TGTGCCAGCATCAGCAATGGGGGGGGCGGGCCCCAGCATTTT. Protein sequence: CASISNGGGGPQHF.

This chain links TRBV27 with TRBJ2-3; perhaps TRBD2 as D (6 bases). From germline, CDR1 is MNHEY and CDR2 SMNVEV (reference sequence). The CDR3 extends over 13 amino acids. V lost 4 bases to trimming and J lost 4 bases, with 9 bases between them. CDR3 residues: CASSSTRADTQYF. The CDR3 DNA reads as TGTGCCAGCAGTTCGACTAGAGCAGATACGCAGTATTTT.

V is TRBV7-9 and J is TRBJ2-1, with TRBD2 matching over 10 bases. Germline V lookup: CDR1 SEHNR, CDR2 FQNEAQ (reference sequence). The junction had 13 bases not matched to a gene; V was cut back by 3 bases and J by 8 bases. The CDR3 spans 17 residues. DNA for the CDR3: TGTGCCAGCAGCTTGCTAGGGACTAGCGACTTCTTGGATGAGCAGTTCTTC. Amino acids: CASSLLGTSDFLDEQFF.

This clone was counted only a few times. The junction shows a germline mismatch at one end, possibly a read error. V is TRBV7-9 and J is TRBJ2-1, with a possible D match to TRBD2 (6 bases). Germline V gene lookup returns CDR1 SEHNR and CDR2 FQNEAQ (reference sequence). This CDR3 region has 14 residues. As DNA, the CDR3 is TGTGCCAGCAGCGTAGCGGCCTCCTACAATGAGCAGTTCTTC. As protein: CASSVAASYNEQFF.

This clone was detected a few times. This chain uses TRBV2 with TRBJ1-5; D not resolved. Trimming stripped 7 bases from V and 5 bases from J, with 12 bases between. The CDR3 runs to 13 residues. Germline V CDR1 and CDR2: SNHLY, FYNNEI. CDR3 protein: CASKRVEDQPQHF. CDR3 sequence (DNA): TGTGCCAGCAAAAGGGTGGAAGATCAGCCCCAGCATTTT.